This T cell receptor beta chain was identified in a study of cytomegalovirus exposure and HLA in healthy donors. General study results and limits: Confirmation was obtained in vitro that a few CMV-associated chains are specific for CMV antigens. In a later analysis, an Asian-associated ancestry cluster reportedly showed fewer N-insertions than the approximately 670-donor mean.

About this clone itself: Antigen specificity is unknown.

60 Vbeta and 13 Jbeta primers were used in PCR. TCRdb's copy holds only in-frame clones and misses some; the assay was immunoSEQ multiplex PCR. The sample lists 150,000 or so clones, roughly four fifths occurring once. The length of the CDR3 is 15 residues. The gene calls are TRBV21-1 and TRBJ1-5; the listed D gene, TRBD1, was not tested against the DNA. TRBV21-1 is deemed a pseudogene. The sequenced sample was PBMCs. The sequence was obtained from a man aged 35-49 years in good health and CMV-seropositive. The CDR3 sequence: CASSTGGAGNQPQHF. CDR3 in DNA: TGTGCCAGCAGCACAGGGGGCGCAGGCAATCAGCCCCAGCATTTT.